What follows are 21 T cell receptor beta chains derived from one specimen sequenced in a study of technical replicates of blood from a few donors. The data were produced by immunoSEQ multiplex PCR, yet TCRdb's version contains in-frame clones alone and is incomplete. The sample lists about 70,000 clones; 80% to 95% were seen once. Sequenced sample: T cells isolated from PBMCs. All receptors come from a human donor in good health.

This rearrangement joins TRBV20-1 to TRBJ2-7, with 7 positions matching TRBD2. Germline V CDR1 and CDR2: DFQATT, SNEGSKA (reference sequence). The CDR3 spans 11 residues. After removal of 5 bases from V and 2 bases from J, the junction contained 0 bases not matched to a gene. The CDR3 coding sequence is TGCAGTGCTCGGGGGGCCTACGAGCAGTACTTC. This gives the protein CSARGAYEQYF.

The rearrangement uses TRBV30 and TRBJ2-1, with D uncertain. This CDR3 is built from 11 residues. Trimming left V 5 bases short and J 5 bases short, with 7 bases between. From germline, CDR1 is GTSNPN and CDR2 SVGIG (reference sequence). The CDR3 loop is CAWGRHNEQFF. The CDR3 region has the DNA TGTGCCTGGGGGCGCCACAATGAGCAGTTCTTC.

The CDR3, as DNA: TGTGCCAGCAGCGTCGGACAGGGGGTCACAGATACGCAGTATTTT. Translated, it gives CASSVGQGVTDTQYF. This chain uses TRBV9 with TRBJ2-3; 10 bases are a match to TRBD1. With V trimmed by 2 bases and J by 2 bases, 2 bases remained unmatched. Per germline, CDR1 SGDLS and CDR2 YYNGEE. This CDR3 region has 15 residues.

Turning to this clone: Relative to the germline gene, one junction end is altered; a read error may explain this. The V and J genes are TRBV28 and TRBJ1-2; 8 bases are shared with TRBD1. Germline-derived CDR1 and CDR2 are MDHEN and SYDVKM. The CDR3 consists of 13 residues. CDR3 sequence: CASTLGQGQGYTF. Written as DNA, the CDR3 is TGTGCCAGCACTTTAGGACAGGGACAAGGCTACACCTTC.

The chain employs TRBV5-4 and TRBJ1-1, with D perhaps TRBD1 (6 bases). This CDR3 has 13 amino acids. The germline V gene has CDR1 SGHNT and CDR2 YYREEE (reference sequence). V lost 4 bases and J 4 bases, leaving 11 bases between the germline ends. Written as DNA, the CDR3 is TGTGCCAGCAGCAGGGGGACATCCACTGAAGCTTTCTTT. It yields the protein CASSRGTSTEAFF. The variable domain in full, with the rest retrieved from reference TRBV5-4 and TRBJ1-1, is ETGVTQSPTHLIKTRGQQVTLRCSSQSGHNTVSWYQQALGQGPQFIFQYYREEENGRGNFPPRFSGLQFPNYSSELNVNALELDDSALYLCASSRGTSTEAFFGQGTRLTVV.

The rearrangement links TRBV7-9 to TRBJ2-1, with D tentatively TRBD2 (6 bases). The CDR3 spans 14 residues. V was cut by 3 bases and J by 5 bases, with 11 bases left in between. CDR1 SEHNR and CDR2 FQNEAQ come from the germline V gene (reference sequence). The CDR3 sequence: CASSLYSGNNEQFF. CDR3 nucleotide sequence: TGTGCCAGCAGCTTGTATAGCGGAAACAATGAGCAGTTCTTC. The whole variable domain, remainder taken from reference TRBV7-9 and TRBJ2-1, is DTGVSQNPRHKITKRGQNVTFRCDPISEHNRLYWYRQTLGQGPEFLTYFQNEAQLEKSRLLSDRFSAERPKGSFSTLEIQRTEQGDSAMYLCASSLYSGNNEQFFGPGTRLTVL.

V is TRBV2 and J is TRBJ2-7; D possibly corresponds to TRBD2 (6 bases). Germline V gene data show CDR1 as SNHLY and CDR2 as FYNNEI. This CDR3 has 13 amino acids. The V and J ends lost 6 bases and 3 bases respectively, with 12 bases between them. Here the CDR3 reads CASREGAYYEQYF. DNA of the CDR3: TGTGCCAGCAGGGAGGGAGCCTACTACGAGCAGTACTTC.

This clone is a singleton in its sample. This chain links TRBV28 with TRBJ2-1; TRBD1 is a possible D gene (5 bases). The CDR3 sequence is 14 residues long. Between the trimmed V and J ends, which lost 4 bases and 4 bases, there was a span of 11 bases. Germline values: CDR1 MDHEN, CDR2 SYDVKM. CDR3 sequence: CASSSQGSYNEQFF. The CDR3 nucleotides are TGTGCCAGCAGTTCTCAGGGTTCATACAATGAGCAGTTCTTC.

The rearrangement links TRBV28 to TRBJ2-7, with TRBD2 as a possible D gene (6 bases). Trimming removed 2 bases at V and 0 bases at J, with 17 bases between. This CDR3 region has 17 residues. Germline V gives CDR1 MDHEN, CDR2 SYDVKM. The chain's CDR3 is CASSLRWWAGSSYEQYF. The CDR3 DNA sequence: TGTGCCAGCAGTTTAAGGTGGTGGGCGGGAAGCTCCTACGAGCAGTACTTC. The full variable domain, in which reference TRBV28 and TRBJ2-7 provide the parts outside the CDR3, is DVKVTQSSRYLVKRTGEKVFLECVQDMDHENMFWYRQDPGLGLRLIYFSYDVKMKEKGDIPEGYSVSREKKERFSLILESASTNQTSMYLCASSLRWWAGSSYEQYFGPGTRLTVT.

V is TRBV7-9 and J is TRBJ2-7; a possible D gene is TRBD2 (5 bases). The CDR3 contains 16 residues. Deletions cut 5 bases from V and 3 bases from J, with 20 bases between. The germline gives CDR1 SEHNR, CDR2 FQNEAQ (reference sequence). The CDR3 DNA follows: TGTGCCAGCAGCGACCCCCTGGACTCAGAGAGCTACGAGCAGTACTTC. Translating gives CASSDPLDSESYEQYF.

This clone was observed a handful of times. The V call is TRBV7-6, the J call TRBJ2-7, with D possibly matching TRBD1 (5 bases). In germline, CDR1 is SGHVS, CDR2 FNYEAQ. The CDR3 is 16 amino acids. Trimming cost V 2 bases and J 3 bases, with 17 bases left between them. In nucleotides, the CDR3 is TGTGCCAGCAGCTTAAGGGTCGCGTCCAGGGACTACGAGCAGTACTTC. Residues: CASSLRVASRDYEQYF.

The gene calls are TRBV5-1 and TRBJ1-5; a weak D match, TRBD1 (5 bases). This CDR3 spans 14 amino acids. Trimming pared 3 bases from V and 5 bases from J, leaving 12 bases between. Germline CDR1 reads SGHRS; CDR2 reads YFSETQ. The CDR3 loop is CASSSRQGDQPQHF. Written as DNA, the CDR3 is TGCGCCAGCAGCTCCCGCCAGGGTGATCAGCCCCAGCATTTT.

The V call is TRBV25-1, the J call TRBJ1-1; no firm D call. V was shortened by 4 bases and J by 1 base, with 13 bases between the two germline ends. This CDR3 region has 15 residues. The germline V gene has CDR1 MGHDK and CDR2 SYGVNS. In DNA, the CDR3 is TGTGCCAGCAGTGCGTCCGAGGGTGGGAACACTGAAGCTTTCTTT. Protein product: CASSASEGGNTEAFF.

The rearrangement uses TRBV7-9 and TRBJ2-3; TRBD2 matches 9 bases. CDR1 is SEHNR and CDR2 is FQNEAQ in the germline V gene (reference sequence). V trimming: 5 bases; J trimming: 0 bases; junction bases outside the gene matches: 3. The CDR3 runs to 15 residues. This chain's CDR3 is CASSLGLASTDTQYF. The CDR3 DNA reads TGTGCCAGCAGCCTGGGACTAGCTAGCACAGATACGCAGTATTTT.

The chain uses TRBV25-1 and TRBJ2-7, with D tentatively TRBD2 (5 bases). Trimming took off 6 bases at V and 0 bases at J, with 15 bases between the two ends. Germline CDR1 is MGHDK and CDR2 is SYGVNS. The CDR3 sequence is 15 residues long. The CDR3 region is CASSGWERISYEQYF. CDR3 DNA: TGTGCCAGCAGCGGATGGGAGAGGATCTCCTACGAGCAGTACTTC.

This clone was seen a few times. For the CDR3, the DNA is TGTGCCTGGAGTTTCGGGGAAATGGCTTTCTTT. Its translation is CAWSFGEMAFF. V gene TRBV30 combines with J gene TRBJ1-1; the D is unclear. The V end lost 2 bases, the J end lost 11 bases, and 12 bases lay between the germline ends. The CDR3 contains 11 residues. The V gene's germline CDR1 is GTSNPN and CDR2 SVGIG (reference sequence).

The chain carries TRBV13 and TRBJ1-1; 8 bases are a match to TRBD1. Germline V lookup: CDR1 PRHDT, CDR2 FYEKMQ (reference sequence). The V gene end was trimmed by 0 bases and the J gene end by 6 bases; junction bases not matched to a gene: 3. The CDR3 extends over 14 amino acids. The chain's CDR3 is CASSLGRGLAEAFF. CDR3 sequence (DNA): TGTGCCAGCAGCTTAGGCAGGGGGCTCGCTGAAGCTTTCTTT.

CDR3 protein: CASSPGTGTSYEQYF. The DNA of the CDR3 is TGCGCCAGCAGCCCGGGGACAGGCACATCCTACGAGCAGTACTTC. The chain combines TRBV4-3 with TRBJ2-7; 8 bases are a match to TRBD1. The CDR3 sequence is 15 residues long. From germline, CDR1 is LGHNA and CDR2 YSLEER. Trimming cost V 4 bases and J 1 base; bases outside gene matches: 6.

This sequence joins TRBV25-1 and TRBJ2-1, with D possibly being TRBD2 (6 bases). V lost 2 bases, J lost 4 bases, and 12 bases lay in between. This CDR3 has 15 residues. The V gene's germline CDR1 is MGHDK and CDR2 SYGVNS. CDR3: CASSERASAYNEQFF. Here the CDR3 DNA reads TGTGCCAGCAGTGAAAGGGCTAGCGCTTACAATGAGCAGTTCTTC.

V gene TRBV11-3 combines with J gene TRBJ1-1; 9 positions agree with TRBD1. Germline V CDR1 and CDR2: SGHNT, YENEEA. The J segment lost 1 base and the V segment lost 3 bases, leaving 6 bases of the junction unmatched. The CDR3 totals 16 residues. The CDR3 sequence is CASSLQRGQGNTEAFF. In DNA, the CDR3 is TGTGCCAGCAGCTTGCAAAGGGGACAGGGGAACACTGAAGCTTTCTTT.

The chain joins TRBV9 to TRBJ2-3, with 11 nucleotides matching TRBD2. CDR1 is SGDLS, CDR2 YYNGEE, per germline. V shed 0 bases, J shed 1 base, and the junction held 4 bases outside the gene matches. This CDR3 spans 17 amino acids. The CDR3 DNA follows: TGTGCCAGCAGCGTAGGACTAGCGGGACAGCGCACAGATACGCAGTATTTT. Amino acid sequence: CASSVGLAGQRTDTQYF.